This T cell receptor (beta chain) was identified in a study of shared clonotypes between healthy human individuals. The CDR3 has 20 residues. Unmatched junction bases numbered 18, after V lost 0 bases and J lost 7 bases. Germline CDR1 LGHNA, CDR2 YNFKEQ. Profiled with immunoSEQ multiplex PCR; TCRdb holds only in-frame clones, not every one. In the table there are over 2 million clones, just under 95% of which are singletons. The chain couples TRBV4-2 to TRBJ2-1; 10 bases are shared with TRBD2. The sequence derives from a man aged 18 to 30 in good health. Some clones in this sample may be carry-over from other donors' samples. Material: naive CD4+ T cells from PBMCs. Subset described: CD45RA+ positively selected. In nucleotides, the CDR3 is TGTGCCAGCAGCCAAGATTGGAGGGGGGGCCTAGCGGGAGCAGGGAATGAGCAGTTCTTC. It is translated as CASSQDWRGGLAGAGNEQFF.